This TCR beta chain came from a study of blood T cell repertoires in COVID-19. For the study at large: Whether acute or convalescent, the COVID-19 samples came from the United States, Italy and Spain. T cells, B-cell-depleted T cells, or PBMCs provided the cDNA or gDNA that served as material.

Source study methods: Estimation of nucleated cell counts was performed using reference gene primer amplification. The protocol was immunoSEQ multiplex PCR, while the TCRdb copy is restricted to in-frame clones and leaves out a portion. The V and J calls and clone size come from that table; D and trimming were worked out from the DNA. This sample yields about 220,000 clones, of which about four fifths are seen a single time; roughly 3% belongs to the top ten. The germline V gene has CDR1 SGHDT and CDR2 YYEEEE. This CDR3 is built from 13 residues. J was trimmed by 5 bases and V by 4 bases; bases with no gene match: 3.

The chain has TRBV5-6 and TRBJ2-5, with 9 bases aligning to TRBD2. The sequencing input was peripheral blood. This receptor was identified in a woman in her twenties or thirties who had recovered from COVID-19. The CDR3: CASSLLAGETQYF. The CDR3 DNA follows: TGTGCCAGCAGCCTCCTAGCGGGGGAGACCCAGTACTTC.